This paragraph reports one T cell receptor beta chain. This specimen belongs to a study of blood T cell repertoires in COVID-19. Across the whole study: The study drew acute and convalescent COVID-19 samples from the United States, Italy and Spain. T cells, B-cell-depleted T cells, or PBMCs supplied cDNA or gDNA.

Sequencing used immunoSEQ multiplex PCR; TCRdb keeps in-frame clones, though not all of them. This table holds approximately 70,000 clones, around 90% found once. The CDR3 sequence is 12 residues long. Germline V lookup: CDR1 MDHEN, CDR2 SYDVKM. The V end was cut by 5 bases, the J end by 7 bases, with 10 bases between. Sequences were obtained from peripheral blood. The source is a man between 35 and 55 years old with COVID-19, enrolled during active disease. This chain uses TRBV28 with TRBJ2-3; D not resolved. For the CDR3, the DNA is TGTGCCAGCAGTACCAACTTCTATACGCAGTATTTT. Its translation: CASSTNFYTQYF.